Each of the 2 T cell receptor beta chains below was sequenced from the same sample in a study of T cell clones after liver transplantation. Profiled with immunoSEQ multiplex PCR; TCRdb holds only in-frame clones, not every one. Of 45,000 to 55,000 clones in the sample, approximately 84% were seen once. The sequences come from CD4+ T cells from blood, collected before liver transplant. All receptors derive from a human donor who received a liver transplant.

The chain has TRBV29-1 and TRBJ2-3; 7 nucleotides agree with TRBD2. The V and J ends lost 6 bases and 2 bases, in that order; junction bases with no gene match: 11. Germline V CDR1 and CDR2: SQVTM, ANQGSEA. The length of the CDR3 is 15 residues. This CDR3 reads CSVILASGHTDTQYF. The CDR3 nucleotides are TGCAGCGTGATACTAGCGTCCGGCCACACAGATACGCAGTATTTT.

The chain recombines TRBV15 with TRBJ2-5, with 7 bases aligning to TRBD2. Near its end, the DNA agrees better with TRBJ2-7, so the J call may be wrong. The CDR3 contains 15 residues. From germline, CDR1 is LNHNV and CDR2 YYDKDF (reference sequence). The CDR3 loop is CATSPWAAGQYEQYF. CDR3 DNA sequence: TGTGCCACCAGCCCCTGGGCAGCGGGGCAGTACGAGCAGTACTTC.